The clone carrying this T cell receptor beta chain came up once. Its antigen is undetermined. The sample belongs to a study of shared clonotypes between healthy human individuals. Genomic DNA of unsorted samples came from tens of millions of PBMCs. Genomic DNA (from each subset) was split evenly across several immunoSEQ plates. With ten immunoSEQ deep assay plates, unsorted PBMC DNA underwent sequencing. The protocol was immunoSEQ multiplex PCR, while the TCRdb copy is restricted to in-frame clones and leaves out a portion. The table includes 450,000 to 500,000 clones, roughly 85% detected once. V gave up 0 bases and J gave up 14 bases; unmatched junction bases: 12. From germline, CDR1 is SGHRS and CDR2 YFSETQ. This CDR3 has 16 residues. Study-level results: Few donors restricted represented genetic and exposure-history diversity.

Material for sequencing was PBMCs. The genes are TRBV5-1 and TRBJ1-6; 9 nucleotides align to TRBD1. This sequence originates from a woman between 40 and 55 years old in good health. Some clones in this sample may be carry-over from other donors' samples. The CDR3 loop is CASSLEGQGPSGALHF. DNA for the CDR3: TGCGCCAGCAGCTTGGAGGGACAGGGCCCATCGGGGGCCCTCCACTTT.